Listed below are T cell receptor beta chains from one sample, sequenced in a study of CD8 T cells in ankylosing spondylitis. TCRdb redid the calling of the 5' RACE reads with MiXCR, one entry per CDR3 protein. The sample has tens of thousands of distinct CDR3 sequences, approximately 5.3% seen once. Sequencing input: blood, either unsorted or a sorted T cell fraction (not recorded which). All receptors derive from a male donor with ankylosing spondylitis or in good health (not recorded which). The CDR3 runs from the conserved cysteine through the conserved F or W. Each record gives: V gene, J gene, D gene, clone size, CDR3 DNA, CDR3 protein. D genes are given only for firm matches. Size values are once, few and many counts, or a class for expanded clones, and some rows have none.

TRBV29-1	TRBJ1-5	TRBD1	many	TGCAGCGTGGAAACAGGGGGCGGACAGCCCCAGCATTTT	CSVETGGGQPQHF
TRBV20-1	TRBJ2-3	TRBD1	many	TGCAGTGCTAGAGAGGGGACAGCTGAAACAGATACGCAGTATTTT	CSAREGTAETDTQYF
TRBV5-1	TRBJ1-1	TRBD1	many	TGCGCCAGCAGAACGAGACAGGGCGATTTGACTGAAGCTTTCTTT	CASRTRQGDLTEAFF
TRBV7-2	TRBJ1-3	-	many	TGTGCCAGCAGCCCGGGGAGTCAGGGAAACACCATATATTTT	CASSPGSQGNTIYF
TRBV12-3/TRBV12-4	TRBJ2-1	TRBD2	many	TGTGCCAGCAGTTTTACTAGCGGGCCGCTCGATGAGCAGTTCTTC	CASSFTSGPLDEQFF
TRBV6-1	TRBJ2-2	TRBD2	many	TGTGCCAGCAGCACAAGCGGGGTAGCGCGTGGCACCGGGGAGCTGTTTTTT	CASSTSGVARGTGELFF
TRBV20-1	TRBJ2-5	-	many	TGCAGTCAGTCTGGAGGGGAGACCCAGTACTTC	CSQSGGETQYF
TRBV12-5	TRBJ2-5	-	many	TGTGCTAGTGGTTTGGTAGGGGAGACCCAGTACTTC	CASGLVGETQYF
TRBV4-2	TRBJ2-3	-	-	TGTGTCAGCAGCCAAACGATCGGCCGAACAGATACGCAGTATTTT	CVSSQTIGRTDTQYF
TRBV6-2/TRBV6-3	TRBJ2-7	TRBD1	many	TGTGCCAGCAGCCCCGGCGGACAGGTCCGGAACGAGCAGTACTTC	CASSPGGQVRNEQYF
TRBV28	TRBJ1-5	-	many	TGTGCCAGCAGTTCAGGGTTACAGCCCCAGCATTTT	CASSSGLQPQHF
TRBV20-1	TRBJ1-1	TRBD1	many	TGCAGTGCTAGTAAGGGACAGTCCACTGAAGCTTTCTTT	CSASKGQSTEAFF
TRBV7-2	TRBJ2-7	TRBD1	many	TGTGCCAGCAGCTTAGACGGGACAGGGTTTTACGAGCAGTACTTC	CASSLDGTGFYEQYF
TRBV19	TRBJ2-1	TRBD2	many	TGTGCCAGTAGGGACTCAGCGGGGGACTACAATGAGCAGTTCTTC	CASRDSAGDYNEQFF
TRBV3-1	TRBJ1-2	-	many	TGTGCCAGCAGCCAAGCGGGCAGGGGCTACTTTGGCTACACCTTC	CASSQAGRGYFGYTF
TRBV20-1	TRBJ1-1	-	many	TGCTGTGCTAGAGATCCCCTTACCCGCTCAAGGAACACTGAAGCTTTCTTT	CCARDPLTRSRNTEAFF
TRBV28	TRBJ1-4	-	many	TGTGCCAGCGGAAGGGGTGCAACTAATGAAAAACTGTTTTTT	CASGRGATNEKLFF
TRBV2	TRBJ2-1	-	many	TGTGCCAGCAGTGGCAGAGGGGGCTCCTACAATGAGCAGTTCTTC	CASSGRGGSYNEQFF
TRBV12-3/TRBV12-4	TRBJ2-1	-	many	TGTGCCAGCAGCGGGGGCGGTTCCTACGATGAGCAGTTCTTC	CASSGGGSYDEQFF
TRBV5-5	TRBJ2-2	-	many	TGTGCCAGCAGCTTGAGGACAGCGAACACCGGGGAGCTGTTTTTT	CASSLRTANTGELFF
TRBV5-1	TRBJ1-1	-	many	TGCGCCAGCAGCTTGGTAAGGGCAGCTGAAGCTTTCTTT	CASSLVRAAEAFF
TRBV14	TRBJ2-2	-	many	TGTGCCAGCAGCTTTGGGTGGAAATCCGGGGAGCTGTTTTTT	CASSFGWKSGELFF
TRBV28	TRBJ1-4	-	many	TGTGCCAGCAGCCGTACGGCACCGCTAAATGAAAAACTGTTTTTT	CASSRTAPLNEKLFF
TRBV5-1	TRBJ1-5	-	many	TGCGCCAGCAGCTTAGGCTTTTCCAGCAATCAGCCCCAGCATTTT	CASSLGFSSNQPQHF
TRBV5-1	TRBJ2-2	-	many	TGCGCCAGCAGCTTGGGATGGGGGTCGCGCACCGGGGAGCTGTTTTTT	CASSLGWGSRTGELFF
TRBV28	TRBJ1-4	-	many	TGTGCCAGCAGTTTATCCACAAACAAAAAACTGTTTTTT	CASSLSTNKKLFF
TRBV11-2	TRBJ2-3	TRBD2	many	TGTGCCAGCAGCGATAGGACTAGCGGGGCGGCAGATACGCAGTATTTT	CASSDRTSGAADTQYF
TRBV24-1	TRBJ2-1	-	many	TGTGCCACCAGTGATTTGCGTCAGGGGGGAAATGAGCAGTTCTTC	CATSDLRQGGNEQFF
TRBV4-1	TRBJ2-7	TRBD2	many	TGCGCCAGCAGCCAAGAGCCGGGACTACTGGGGGAGCAGTACTTC	CASSQEPGLLGEQYF
TRBV5-1	TRBJ2-1	TRBD2	many	TGCGCCAGCAGCTTGAGGCGTGCGGGGGGGCCGAGTAATGAGCAGTTCTTC	CASSLRRAGGPSNEQFF
TRBV2	TRBJ1-5	-	many	TGTGCCAGCAGCCGAAACCCCAATCAGCCCCAGCATTTT	CASSRNPNQPQHF
TRBV7-2	TRBJ2-2	-	many	TGTGCCAGCAGGATCAAGGGACTTTCCGGGGAGCTGTTTTTT	CASRIKGLSGELFF
TRBV19	TRBJ2-3	-	-	TGTGCCAGTAGTATAGAAGCAACCACAGATACGCAGTATTTT	CASSIEATTDTQYF
TRBV5-1	TRBJ2-2	TRBD2	many	TGCGCCAGCAGGCTACCGGGACTAGCAGACACCGGGGAGCTGTTTTTT	CASRLPGLADTGELFF
TRBV28	TRBJ2-5	TRBD1	many	TGTGCCAGCAGCGCGGACGCGGGACAGGGAATAGAGACCCAGTACTTC	CASSADAGQGIETQYF
TRBV28	TRBJ2-1	TRBD1	many	TGTGCCAGCAGTCAGCCGGGACAGGGTATCTATGAGCAGTTCTTC	CASSQPGQGIYEQFF
TRBV6-2/TRBV6-3	TRBJ2-2	-	many	TGTGCCAGCAGCAGGGTTCGGAGCGGGGAGCTGTTTTTT	CASSRVRSGELFF
TRBV27	TRBJ1-1	-	many	TGTGCCAGCAGTTTAAGCAGGGTCAACACTGAAGCTTTCTTT	CASSLSRVNTEAFF
TRBV7-9	TRBJ2-7	TRBD1	many	TGTGCCAGCAGCCCCGGGACAGGGTGGATGACAGACGAGCAGTACTTC	CASSPGTGWMTDEQYF
TRBV7-2	TRBJ2-3	-	many	TGTGCCAGCAGCTCCGTGTGGGGGATCACTAGCACAGATACGCAGTATTTT	CASSSVWGITSTDTQYF
TRBV20-1	TRBJ2-3	TRBD1	-	TGCAGTGCTAAAGACAGGGGTCTGCATACGCAGTATTTT	CSAKDRGLHTQYF
TRBV2	TRBJ2-7	TRBD1	few	TGTGCCAGCAGTGAGGGACAGATATACGAGCAGTACTTC	CASSEGQIYEQYF